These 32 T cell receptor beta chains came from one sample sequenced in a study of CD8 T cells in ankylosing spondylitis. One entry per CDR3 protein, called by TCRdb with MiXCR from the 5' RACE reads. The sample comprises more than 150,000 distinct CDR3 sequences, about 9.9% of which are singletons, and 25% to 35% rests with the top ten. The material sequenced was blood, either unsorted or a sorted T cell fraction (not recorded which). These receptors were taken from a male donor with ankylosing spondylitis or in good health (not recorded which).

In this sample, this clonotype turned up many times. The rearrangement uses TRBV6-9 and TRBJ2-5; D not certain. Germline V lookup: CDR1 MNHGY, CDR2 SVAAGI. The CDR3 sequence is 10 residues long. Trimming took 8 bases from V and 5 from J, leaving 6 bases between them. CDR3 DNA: TGTGCCAGCCCCAGTGAGACCCAGTACTTC. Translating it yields CASPSETQYF.

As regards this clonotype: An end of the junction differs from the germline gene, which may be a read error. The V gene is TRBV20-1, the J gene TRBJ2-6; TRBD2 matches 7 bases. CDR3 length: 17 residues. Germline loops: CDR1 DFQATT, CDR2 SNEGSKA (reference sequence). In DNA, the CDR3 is TGCTGTGCTAGAGATGCCGCTCGGGGGGTCGGGGCCAACGTCCTGACTTTC. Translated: CCARDAARGVGANVLTF.

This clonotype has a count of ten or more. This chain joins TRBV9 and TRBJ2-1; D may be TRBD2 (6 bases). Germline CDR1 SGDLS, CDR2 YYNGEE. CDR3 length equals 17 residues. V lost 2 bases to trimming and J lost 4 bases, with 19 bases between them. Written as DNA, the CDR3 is TGTGCCAGCAGCGTCGTCGGGACTTCCAAAACGTACAATGAGCAGTTCTTC. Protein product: CASSVVGTSKTYNEQFF.

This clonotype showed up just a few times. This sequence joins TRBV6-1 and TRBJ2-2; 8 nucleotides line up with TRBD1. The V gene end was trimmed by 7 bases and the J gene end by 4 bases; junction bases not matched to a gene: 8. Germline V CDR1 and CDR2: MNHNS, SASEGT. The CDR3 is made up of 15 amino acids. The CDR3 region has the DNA TGTGCCAGCACGTCGGCAGGGGGCTTCACCGGGGAGCTGTTTTTT. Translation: CASTSAGGFTGELFF.

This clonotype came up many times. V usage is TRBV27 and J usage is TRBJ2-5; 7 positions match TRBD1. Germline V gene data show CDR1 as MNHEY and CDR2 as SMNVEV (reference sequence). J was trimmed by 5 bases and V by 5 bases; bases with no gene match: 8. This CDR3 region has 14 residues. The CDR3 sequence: CASSNHRGGETQYF. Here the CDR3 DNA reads TGTGCCAGCAGTAATCACAGGGGTGGGGAGACCCAGTACTTC.

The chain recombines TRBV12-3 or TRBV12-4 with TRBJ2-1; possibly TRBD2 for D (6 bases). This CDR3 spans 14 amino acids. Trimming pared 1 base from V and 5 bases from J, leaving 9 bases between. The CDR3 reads CASSLGGTHNEQFF. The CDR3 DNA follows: TGTGCCAGCAGTTTAGGCGGGACCCACAATGAGCAGTTCTTC.

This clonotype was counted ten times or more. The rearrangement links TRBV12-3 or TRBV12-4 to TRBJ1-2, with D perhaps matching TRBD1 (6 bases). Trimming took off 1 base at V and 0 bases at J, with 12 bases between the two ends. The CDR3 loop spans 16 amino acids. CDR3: CASSLGSRTANYGYTF. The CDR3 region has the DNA TGTGCCAGCAGTTTAGGGTCCAGGACAGCTAACTATGGCTACACCTTC.

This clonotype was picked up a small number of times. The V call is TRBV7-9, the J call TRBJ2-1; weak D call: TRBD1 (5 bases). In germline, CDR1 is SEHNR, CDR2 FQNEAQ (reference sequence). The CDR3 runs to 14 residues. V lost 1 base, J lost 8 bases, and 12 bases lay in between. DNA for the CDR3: TGTGCCAGCAGCTTAGAGGGGATCGGCCATGAGCAGTTCTTC. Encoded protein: CASSLEGIGHEQFF. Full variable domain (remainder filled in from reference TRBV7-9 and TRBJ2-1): DTGVSQNPRHKITKRGQNVTFRCDPISEHNRLYWYRQTLGQGPEFLTYFQNEAQLEKSRLLSDRFSAERPKGSFSTLEIQRTEQGDSAMYLCASSLEGIGHEQFFGPGTRLTVL.

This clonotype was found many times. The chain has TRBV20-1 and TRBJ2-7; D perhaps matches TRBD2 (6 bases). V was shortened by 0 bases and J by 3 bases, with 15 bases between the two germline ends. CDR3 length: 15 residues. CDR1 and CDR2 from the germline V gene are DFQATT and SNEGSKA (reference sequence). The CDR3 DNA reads TGCAGTGCTAGAGATGACCGCCGGGACTTCTACGAGCAGTACTTC. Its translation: CSARDDRRDFYEQYF.

CDR3 sequence reads: CSARVGRPTGSNQPQHF. The CDR3 coding sequence is TGCAGTGCTAGAGTGGGCCGCCCGACTGGGTCCAATCAGCCCCAGCATTTT. The gene calls are TRBV20-1 and TRBJ1-5; D unresolved. With 1 base removed from V and 3 bases from J, the gap between germline ends came to 19 bases. Germline V gene sequence: CDR1 DFQATT, CDR2 SNEGSKA (reference sequence). CDR3 length: 17 residues.

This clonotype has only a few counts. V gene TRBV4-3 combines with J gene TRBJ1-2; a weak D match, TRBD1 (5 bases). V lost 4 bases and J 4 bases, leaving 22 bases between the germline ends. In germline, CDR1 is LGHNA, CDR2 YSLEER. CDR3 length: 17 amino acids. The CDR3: CASSPSTAQGYPYGYTF. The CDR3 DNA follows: TGCGCCAGCAGCCCATCAACCGCTCAGGGTTACCCCTATGGCTACACCTTC.

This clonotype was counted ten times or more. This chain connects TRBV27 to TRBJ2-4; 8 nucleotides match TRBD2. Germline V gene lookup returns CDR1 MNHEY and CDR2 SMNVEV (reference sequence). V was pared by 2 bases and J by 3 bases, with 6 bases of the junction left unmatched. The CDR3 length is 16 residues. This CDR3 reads CASSLRVAGYKNIQYF. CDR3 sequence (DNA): TGTGCCAGCAGTTTACGTGTAGCGGGGTACAAAAACATTCAGTACTTC.

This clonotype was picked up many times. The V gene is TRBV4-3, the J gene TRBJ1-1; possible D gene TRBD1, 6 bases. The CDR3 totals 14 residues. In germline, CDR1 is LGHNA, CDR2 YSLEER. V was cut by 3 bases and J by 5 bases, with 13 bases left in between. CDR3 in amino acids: CASSHRGGRTEAFF. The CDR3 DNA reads TGCGCCAGCAGCCATCGAGGGGGGAGGACTGAAGCTTTCTTT.

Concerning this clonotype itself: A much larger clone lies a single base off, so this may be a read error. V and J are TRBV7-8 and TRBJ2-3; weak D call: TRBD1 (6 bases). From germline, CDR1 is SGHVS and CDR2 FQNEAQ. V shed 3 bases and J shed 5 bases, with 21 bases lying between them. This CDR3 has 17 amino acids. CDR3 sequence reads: CASSFGGTQGGQDTQYF. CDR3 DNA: TGTGCCAGCAGCTTCGGTGGAACACAGGGCGGTCAAGATACGCAGTATTTT.

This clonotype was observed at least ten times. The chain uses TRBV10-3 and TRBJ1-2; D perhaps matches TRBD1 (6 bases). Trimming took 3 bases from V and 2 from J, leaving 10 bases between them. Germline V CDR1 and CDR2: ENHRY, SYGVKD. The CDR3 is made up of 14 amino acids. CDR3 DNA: TGTGCCATCAGTGAAGCGGGGGCCAACTATGGCTACACCTTC. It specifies CAISEAGANYGYTF.

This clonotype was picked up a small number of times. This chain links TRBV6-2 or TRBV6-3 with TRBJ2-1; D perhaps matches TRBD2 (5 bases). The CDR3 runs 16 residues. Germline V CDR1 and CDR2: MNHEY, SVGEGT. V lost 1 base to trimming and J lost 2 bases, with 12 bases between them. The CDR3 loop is CASSYLAKGTYNEQFF. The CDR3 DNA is TGTGCCAGCAGTTACTTAGCGAAGGGAACCTACAATGAGCAGTTCTTC.

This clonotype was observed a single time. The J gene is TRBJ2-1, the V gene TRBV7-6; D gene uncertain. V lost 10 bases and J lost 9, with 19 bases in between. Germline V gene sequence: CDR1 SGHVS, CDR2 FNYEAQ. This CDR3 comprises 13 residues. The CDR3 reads CATTSGLSTEQFF. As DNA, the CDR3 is TGTGCCACTACGTCGGGTCTTTCGACTGAGCAGTTCTTC.

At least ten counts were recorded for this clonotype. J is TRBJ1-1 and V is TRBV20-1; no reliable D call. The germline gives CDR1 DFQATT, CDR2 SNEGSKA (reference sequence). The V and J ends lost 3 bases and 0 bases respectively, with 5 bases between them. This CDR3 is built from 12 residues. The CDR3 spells CSASAVNTEAFF. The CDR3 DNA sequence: TGCAGTGCTAGTGCAGTGAACACTGAAGCTTTCTTT.

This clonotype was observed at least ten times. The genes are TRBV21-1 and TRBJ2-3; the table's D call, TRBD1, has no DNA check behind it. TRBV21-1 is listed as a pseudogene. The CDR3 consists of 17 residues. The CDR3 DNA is TGTGCCAGCAGCAAGGCCCCAATGACAGTCAGCACAGATACGCAGTATTTT. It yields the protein CASSKAPMTVSTDTQYF.

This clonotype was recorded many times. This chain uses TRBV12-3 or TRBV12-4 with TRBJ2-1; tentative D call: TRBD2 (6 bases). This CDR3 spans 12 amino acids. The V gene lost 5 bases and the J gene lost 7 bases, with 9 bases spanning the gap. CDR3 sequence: CASSLRGNEQFF. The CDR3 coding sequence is TGTGCCAGCAGTCTCCGGGGGAATGAGCAGTTCTTC.

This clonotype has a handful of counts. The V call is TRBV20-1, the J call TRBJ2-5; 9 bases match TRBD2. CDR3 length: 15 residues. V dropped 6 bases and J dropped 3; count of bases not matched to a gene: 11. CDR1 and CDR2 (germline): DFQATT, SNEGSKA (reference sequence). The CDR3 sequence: CSASVAGVVKETQYF. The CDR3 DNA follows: TGCAGTGCCTCGGTAGCGGGGGTGGTCAAAGAGACCCAGTACTTC.

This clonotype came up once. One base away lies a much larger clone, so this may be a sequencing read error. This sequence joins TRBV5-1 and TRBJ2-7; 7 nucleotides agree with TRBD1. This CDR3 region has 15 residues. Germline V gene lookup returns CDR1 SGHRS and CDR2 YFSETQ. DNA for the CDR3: TGCGTCAGCAAGAAAACAGGGGCCAGTTCCGACGAGCAGTACTTC. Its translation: CVSKKTGASSDEQYF.

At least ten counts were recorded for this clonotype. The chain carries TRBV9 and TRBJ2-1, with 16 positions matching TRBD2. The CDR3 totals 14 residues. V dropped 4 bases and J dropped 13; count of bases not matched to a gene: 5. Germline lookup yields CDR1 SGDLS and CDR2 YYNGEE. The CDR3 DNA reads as TGTGCCAGCAGCCTTGGGACTAGCGGGGGGGGTCAGTTCTTC. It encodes CASSLGTSGGGQFF.

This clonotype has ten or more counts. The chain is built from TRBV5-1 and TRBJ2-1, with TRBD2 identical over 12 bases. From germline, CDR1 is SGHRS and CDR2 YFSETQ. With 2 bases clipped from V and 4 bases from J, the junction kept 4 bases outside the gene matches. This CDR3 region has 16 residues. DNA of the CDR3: TGCGCCAGCAGCTTTCAACTAGCGGGAGGATACAATGAGCAGTTCTTC. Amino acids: CASSFQLAGGYNEQFF.

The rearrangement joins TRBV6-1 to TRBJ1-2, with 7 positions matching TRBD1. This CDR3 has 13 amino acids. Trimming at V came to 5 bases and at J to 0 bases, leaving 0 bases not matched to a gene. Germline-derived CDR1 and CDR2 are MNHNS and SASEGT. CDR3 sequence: CASSQGANYGYTF. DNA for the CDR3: TGTGCCAGCAGTCAGGGGGCTAACTATGGCTACACCTTC.

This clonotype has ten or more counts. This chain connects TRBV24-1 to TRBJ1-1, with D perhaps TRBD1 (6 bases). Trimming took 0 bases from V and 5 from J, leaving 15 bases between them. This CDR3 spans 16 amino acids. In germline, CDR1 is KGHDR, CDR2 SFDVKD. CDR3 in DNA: TGTGCCACCAGTGATTTGGAGCAGGGGTTCTTTACTGAAGCTTTCTTT. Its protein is CATSDLEQGFFTEAFF.

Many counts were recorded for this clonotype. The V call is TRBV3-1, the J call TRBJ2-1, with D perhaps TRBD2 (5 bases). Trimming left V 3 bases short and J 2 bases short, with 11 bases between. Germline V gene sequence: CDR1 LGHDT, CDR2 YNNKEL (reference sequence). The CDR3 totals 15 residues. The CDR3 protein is CASSHPAETYNEQFF. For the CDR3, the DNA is TGTGCCAGCAGCCACCCAGCGGAAACCTACAATGAGCAGTTCTTC.

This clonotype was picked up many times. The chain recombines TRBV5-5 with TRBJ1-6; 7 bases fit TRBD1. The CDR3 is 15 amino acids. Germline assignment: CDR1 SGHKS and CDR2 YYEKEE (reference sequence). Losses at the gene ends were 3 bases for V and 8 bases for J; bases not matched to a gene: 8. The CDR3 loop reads CASSSLGQADSPLHF. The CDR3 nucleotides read TGTGCCAGCAGCTCGCTTGGACAGGCTGATTCACCCCTCCACTTT. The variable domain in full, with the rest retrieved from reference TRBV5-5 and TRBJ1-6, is DAGVTQSPTHLIKTRGQQVTLRCSPISGHKSVSWYQQVLGQGPQFIFQYYEKEERGRGNFPDRFSARQFPNYSSELNVNALLLGDSALYLCASSSLGQADSPLHFGNGTRLTVT.

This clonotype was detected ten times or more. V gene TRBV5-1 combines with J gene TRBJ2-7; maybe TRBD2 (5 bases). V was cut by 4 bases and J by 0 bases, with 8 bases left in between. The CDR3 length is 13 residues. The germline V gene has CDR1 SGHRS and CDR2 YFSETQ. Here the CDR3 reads CASSRGPSYEQYF. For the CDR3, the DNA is TGCGCCAGCAGCCGGGGTCCCTCCTACGAGCAGTACTTC.

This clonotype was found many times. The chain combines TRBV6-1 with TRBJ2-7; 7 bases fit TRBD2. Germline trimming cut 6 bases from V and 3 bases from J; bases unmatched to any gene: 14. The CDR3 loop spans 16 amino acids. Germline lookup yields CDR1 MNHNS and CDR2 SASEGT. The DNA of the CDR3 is TGTGCCAGCAGCCCCCCCCTATGGCGGGAGAACTACGAGCAGTACTTC. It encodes CASSPPLWRENYEQYF.

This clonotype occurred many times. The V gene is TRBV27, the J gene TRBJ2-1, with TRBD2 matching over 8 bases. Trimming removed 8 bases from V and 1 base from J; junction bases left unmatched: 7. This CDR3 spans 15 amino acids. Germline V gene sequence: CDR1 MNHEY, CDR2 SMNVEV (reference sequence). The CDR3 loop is CASWRIAGSYNEQFF. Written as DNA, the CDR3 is TGTGCCAGCTGGCGAATAGCGGGGTCCTACAATGAGCAGTTCTTC.

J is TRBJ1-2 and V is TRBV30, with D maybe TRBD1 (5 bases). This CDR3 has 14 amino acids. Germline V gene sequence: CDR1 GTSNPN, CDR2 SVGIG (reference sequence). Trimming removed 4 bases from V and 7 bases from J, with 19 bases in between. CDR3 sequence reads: CAWTPGTVVSGYTF. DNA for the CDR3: TGTGCCTGGACCCCTGGGACGGTTGTCAGTGGCTACACCTTC. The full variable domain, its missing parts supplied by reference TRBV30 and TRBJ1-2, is SQTIHQWPATLVQPVGSPLSLECTVEGTSNPNLYWYRQAAGRGLQLLFYSVGIGQISSEVPQNLSASRPQDRQFILSSKKLLLSDSGFYLCAWTPGTVVSGYTFGSGTRLTVV.